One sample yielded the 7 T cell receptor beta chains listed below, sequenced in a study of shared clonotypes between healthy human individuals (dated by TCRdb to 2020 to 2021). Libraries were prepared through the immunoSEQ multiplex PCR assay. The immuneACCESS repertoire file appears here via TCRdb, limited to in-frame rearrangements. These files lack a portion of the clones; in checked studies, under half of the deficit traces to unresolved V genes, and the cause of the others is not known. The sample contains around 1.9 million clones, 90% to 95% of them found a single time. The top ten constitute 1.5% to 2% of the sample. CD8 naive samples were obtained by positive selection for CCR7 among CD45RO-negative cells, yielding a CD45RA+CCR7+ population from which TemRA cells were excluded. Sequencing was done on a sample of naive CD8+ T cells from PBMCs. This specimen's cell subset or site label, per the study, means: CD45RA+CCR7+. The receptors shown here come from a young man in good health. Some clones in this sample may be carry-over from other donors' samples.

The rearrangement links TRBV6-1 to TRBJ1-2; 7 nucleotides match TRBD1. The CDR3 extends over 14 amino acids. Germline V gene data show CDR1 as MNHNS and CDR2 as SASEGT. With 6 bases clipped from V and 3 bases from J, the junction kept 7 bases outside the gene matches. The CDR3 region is CASSKRGTDYGYTF. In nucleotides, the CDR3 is TGTGCCAGCAGCAAAAGGGGGACAGACTATGGCTACACCTTC.

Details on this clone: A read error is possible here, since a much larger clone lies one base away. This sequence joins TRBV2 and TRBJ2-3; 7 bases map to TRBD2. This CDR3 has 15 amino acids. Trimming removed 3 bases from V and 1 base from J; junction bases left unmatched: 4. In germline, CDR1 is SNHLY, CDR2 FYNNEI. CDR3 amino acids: CASSDSAGGTDTQYF. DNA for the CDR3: TGTGCCAGCAGTGATTCGGCGGGAGGCACAGATACGCAGTATTTT.

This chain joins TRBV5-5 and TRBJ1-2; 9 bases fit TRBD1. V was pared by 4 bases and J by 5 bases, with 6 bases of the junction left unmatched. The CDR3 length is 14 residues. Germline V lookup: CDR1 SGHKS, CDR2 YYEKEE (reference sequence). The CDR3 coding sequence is TGTGCCAGCAGCGGGGTTGGGACAGGGTATGGCTACACCTTC. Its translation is CASSGVGTGYGYTF.

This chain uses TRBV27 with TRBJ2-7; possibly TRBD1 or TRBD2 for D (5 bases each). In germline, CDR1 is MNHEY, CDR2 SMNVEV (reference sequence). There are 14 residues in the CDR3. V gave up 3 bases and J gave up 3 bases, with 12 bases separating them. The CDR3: CASSFGWGNYEQYF. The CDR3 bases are TGTGCCAGCAGTTTTGGGTGGGGGAACTACGAGCAGTACTTC.

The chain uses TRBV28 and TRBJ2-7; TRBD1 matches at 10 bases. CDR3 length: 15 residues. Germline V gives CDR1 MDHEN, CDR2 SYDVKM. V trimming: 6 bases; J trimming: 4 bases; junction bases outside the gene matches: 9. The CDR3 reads CASSQGQGEGYEQYF. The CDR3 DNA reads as TGTGCCAGCAGCCAAGGACAGGGGGAAGGTTACGAGCAGTACTTC.

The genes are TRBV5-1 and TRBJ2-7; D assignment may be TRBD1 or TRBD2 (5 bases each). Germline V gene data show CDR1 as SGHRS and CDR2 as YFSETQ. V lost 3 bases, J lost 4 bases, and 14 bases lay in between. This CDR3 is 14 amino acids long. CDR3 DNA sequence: TGCGCCAGCAGCTCCCGAGGGGCAGGGTACGAGCAGTACTTC. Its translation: CASSSRGAGYEQYF.

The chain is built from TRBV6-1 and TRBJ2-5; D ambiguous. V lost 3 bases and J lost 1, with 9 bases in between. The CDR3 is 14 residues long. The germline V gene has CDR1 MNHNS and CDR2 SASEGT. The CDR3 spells CASSEDRTQETQYF. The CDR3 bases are TGTGCCAGCAGTGAGGATCGTACCCAAGAGACCCAGTACTTC.